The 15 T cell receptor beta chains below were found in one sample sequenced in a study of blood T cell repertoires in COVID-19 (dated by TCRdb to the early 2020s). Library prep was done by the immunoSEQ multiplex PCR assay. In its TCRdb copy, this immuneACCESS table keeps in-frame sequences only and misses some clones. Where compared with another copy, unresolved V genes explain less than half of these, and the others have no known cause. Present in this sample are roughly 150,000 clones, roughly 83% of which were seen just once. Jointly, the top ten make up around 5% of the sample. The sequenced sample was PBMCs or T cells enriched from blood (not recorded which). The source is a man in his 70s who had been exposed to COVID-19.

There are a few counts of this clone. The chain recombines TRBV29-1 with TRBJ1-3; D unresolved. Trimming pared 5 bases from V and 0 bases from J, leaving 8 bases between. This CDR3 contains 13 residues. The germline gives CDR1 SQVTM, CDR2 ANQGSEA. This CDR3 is CSVMGLSGNTIYF. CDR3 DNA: TGCAGCGTTATGGGCCTCTCTGGAAACACCATATATTTT. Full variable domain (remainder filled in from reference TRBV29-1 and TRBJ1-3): SAVISQKPSRDICQRGTSLTIQCQVDSQVTMMFWYRQQPGQSLTLIATANQGSEATYESGFVIDKFPISRPNLTFSTLTVSNMSPEDSSIYLCSVMGLSGNTIYFGEGSWLTVV.

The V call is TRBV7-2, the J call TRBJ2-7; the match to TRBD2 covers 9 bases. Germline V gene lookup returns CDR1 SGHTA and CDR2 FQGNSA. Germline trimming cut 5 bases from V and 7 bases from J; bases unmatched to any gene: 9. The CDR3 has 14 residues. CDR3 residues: CASSLSPSGVEQYF. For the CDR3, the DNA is TGTGCCAGCAGCCTAAGCCCTAGCGGGGTAGAGCAGTACTTC.

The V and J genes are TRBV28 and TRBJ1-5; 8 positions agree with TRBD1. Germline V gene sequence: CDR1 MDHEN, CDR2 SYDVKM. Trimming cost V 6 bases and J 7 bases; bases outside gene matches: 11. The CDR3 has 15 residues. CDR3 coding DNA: TGTGCCAGCAGCCTTACCGGACAGGGTGGGCAGCCCCAGCATTTT. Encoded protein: CASSLTGQGGQPQHF.

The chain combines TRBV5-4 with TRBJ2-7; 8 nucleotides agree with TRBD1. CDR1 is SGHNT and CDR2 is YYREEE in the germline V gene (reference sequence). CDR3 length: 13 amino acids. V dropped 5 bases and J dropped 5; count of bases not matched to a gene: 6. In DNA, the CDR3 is TGTGCCAGCAGTCTGACAGGGGCGGACGAGCAGTACTTC. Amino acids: CASSLTGADEQYF.

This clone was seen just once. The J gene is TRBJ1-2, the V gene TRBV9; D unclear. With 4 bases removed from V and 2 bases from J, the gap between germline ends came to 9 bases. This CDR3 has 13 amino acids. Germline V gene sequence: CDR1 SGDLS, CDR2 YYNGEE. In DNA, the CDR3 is TGTGCCAGCAGCCCTACAGAAAACTATGGCTACACCTTC. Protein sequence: CASSPTENYGYTF.

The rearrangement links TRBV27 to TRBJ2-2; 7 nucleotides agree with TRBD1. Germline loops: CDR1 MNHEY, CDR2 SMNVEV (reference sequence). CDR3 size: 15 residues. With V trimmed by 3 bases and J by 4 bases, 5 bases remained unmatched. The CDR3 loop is CASSFRQGSTGELFF. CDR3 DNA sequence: TGTGCCAGCAGTTTCAGACAGGGCAGCACCGGGGAGCTGTTTTTT.

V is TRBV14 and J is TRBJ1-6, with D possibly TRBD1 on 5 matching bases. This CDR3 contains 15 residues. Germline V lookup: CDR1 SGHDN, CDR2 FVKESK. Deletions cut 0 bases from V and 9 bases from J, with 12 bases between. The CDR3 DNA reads TGTGCCAGCAGCCAAGAAAGGGGTGTTGGTTCACCCCTCCACTTT. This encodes CASSQERGVGSPLHF.

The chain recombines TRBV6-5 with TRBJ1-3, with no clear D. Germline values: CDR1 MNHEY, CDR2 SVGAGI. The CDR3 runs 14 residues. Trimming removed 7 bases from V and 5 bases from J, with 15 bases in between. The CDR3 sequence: CASTGLSGRNTIYF. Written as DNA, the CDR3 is TGTGCCAGCACTGGGCTGAGTGGTAGAAACACCATATATTTT.

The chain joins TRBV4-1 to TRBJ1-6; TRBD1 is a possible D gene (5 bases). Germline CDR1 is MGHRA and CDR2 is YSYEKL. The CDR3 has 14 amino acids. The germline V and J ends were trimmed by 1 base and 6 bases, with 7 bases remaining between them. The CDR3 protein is CASSQGTPNSPLHF. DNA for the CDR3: TGCGCCAGCAGCCAAGGGACACCTAATTCACCCCTCCACTTT.

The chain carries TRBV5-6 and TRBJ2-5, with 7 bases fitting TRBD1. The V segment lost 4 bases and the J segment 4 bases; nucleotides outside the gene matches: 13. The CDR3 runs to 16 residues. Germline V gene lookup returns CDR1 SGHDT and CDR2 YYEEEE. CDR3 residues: CASSPQTGLPGETQYF. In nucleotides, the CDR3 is TGTGCCAGCAGCCCCCAGACAGGGCTCCCCGGAGAGACCCAGTACTTC.

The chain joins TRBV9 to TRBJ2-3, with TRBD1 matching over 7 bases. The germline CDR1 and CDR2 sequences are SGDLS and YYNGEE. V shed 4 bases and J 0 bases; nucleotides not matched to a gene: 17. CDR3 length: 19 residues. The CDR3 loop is CASSYRPFTPGQSTDTQYF. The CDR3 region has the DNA TGTGCCAGCAGCTATCGCCCTTTCACGCCGGGACAGAGCACAGATACGCAGTATTTT.

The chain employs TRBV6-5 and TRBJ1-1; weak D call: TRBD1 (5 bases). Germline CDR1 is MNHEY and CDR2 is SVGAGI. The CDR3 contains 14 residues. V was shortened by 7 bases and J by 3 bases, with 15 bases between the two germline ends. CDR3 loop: CASTLRGGDTEAFF. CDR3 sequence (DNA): TGTGCCAGCACTCTACGGGGGGGAGACACTGAAGCTTTCTTT.

Here the CDR3 DNA reads TGTGCCAGCAGCTTGCGGACAGGGGAGGTGGAAGAGACCCAGTACTTC. Its translation is CASSLRTGEVEETQYF. The gene calls are TRBV5-8 and TRBJ2-5; TRBD1 agrees at 9 bases. CDR1 is SGHTS and CDR2 is YDEGEE in the germline V gene. This CDR3 spans 16 amino acids. V shed 1 base, J shed 3 bases, and the junction held 7 bases outside the gene matches.

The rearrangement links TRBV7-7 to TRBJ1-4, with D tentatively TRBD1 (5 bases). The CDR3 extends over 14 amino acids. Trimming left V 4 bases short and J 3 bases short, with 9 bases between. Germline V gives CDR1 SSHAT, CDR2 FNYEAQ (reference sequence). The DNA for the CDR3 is TGTGCCAGCAGCTCGGGGGGGGCTAATGAAAAACTGTTTTTT. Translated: CASSSGGANEKLFF.

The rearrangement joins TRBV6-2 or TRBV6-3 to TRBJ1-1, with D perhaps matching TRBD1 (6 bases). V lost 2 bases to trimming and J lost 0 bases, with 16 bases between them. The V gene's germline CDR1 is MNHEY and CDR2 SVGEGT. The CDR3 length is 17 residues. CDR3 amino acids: CASSYPWGGDMNTEAFF. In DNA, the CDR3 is TGTGCCAGCAGTTACCCTTGGGGAGGGGACATGAACACTGAAGCTTTCTTT.